This TCR beta chain originates from a study of blood T cell repertoires in COVID-19. Study in general: Sites in the United States, Italy and Spain provided acute and convalescent COVID-19 samples.

Membership in each cohort depended on participant-reported clinical history. In the authors' workflow: Amplified reference gene primers provided the basis for estimating nucleated cell counts. The table came from immunoSEQ multiplex PCR; TCRdb's copy has only in-frame clones and leaves some out. Clone size and the V and J calls come from that table; the DNA yielded D and trimming. The top ten clones hold 3.5% to 5.5% of a sample with hundreds of thousands of clones, around 81% of them seen once. This clone was counted between two and nine times. Sequencing was done on a sample of PBMCs or T cells enriched from blood (not recorded which). This clonotype originated in a man aged 25-40 years with acute COVID-19.

CDR3 residues: CSVSWGTGEAFF. In nucleotides, the CDR3 is TGCAGCGTTTCCTGGGGGACAGGGGAAGCTTTCTTT. The genes are TRBV29-1 and TRBJ1-1; 9 positions agree with TRBD1. The V gene's germline CDR1 is SQVTM and CDR2 ANQGSEA. This CDR3 comprises 12 residues. V was clipped by 5 bases and J by 8 bases; unmatched bases: 6.